The TCR beta chain described here comes from a study of control samples from healthy donors and cancer patients. The data were produced by immunoSEQ multiplex PCR, yet TCRdb's version contains in-frame clones alone and is incomplete. The sample includes about 84,000 clones, around 83% of them seen just once. Trimming removed 7 bases from V and 0 bases from J; junction bases left unmatched: 14. Per germline, CDR1 GTSNPN and CDR2 SVGIG (reference sequence). CDR3 size: 18 residues. The sequenced sample consisted of PBMCs. The source is a man between 60 and 70 years old with head and neck cancer. This rearrangement joins TRBV30 to TRBJ2-1; TRBD2 aligns across 11 bases. This chain's CDR3 is CALHSGTSGSSSYNEQFF. CDR3 bases: TGTGCCTTGCACTCCGGGACTAGCGGTTCGAGCTCCTACAATGAGCAGTTCTTC.